Below are 23 T cell receptor beta chains sequenced from a single sample in a study of blood T cells in healthy people across ages (dated by TCRdb to between 2014 and 2017). Preparation of the library involved 5' RACE. The data were produced on an Illumina HiSeq 2500. A second PCR of about 6 to 11 cycles was performed with a sample-barcoded 5' primer and a J-beta primer mix. In-frame beta chains were kept once TCRdb had trimmed the public reads at Q25 with fastp and called clones with MiXCR. Duplicate CDR3 protein sequences are folded into a single record with the most common DNA and genes. This sample is represented by more than 1,400,000 distinct CDR3 sequences; 40% to 50% of them were singletons. The ten largest clones capture roughly 8.2% of the sample. The sequencing input was blood. Source of these receptors: a woman younger than 30 in good health.

The chain employs TRBV3-1 and TRBJ2-7; 9 nucleotides agree with TRBD1. The closer fit of TRBJ2-5 to the DNA end suggests the J call may be wrong. CDR1 is LGHDT and CDR2 is YNNKEL in the germline V gene (reference sequence). This CDR3 has 14 residues. CDR3 sequence: CASSQAGQGETQYF. The CDR3 nucleotides are TGTGCCAGCAGCCAAGCGGGACAGGGAGAGACCCAGTACTTC.

This chain links TRBV6-2 or TRBV6-3 with TRBJ2-5; D gene uncertain. Germline V gene sequence: CDR1 MNHEY, CDR2 SVGEGT. V lost 6 bases, J lost 2 bases, and 13 bases lay in between. The CDR3 consists of 14 residues. The CDR3 DNA is TGTGCCAGCAGGTACGGTATAGATCAAGAGACCCAGTACTTC. As protein: CASRYGIDQETQYF.

The chain joins TRBV7-6 to TRBJ2-3, with TRBD1 matching over 8 bases. Germline V gives CDR1 SGHVS, CDR2 FNYEAQ. CDR3 length: 17 residues. The junction had 17 bases not matched to a gene; V was cut back by 6 bases and J by 6 bases. The CDR3 DNA sequence: TGTGCCAGCAGTTACGCCCCTCGGACAGGGAATGCGGATACGCAGTATTTT. This translates into CASSYAPRTGNADTQYF. The complete variable domain, with remaining parts taken from reference TRBV7-6 and TRBJ2-3, reads GAGVSQSPRYKVTKRGQDVALRCDPISGHVSLYWYRQALGQGPEFLTYFNYEAQQDKSGLPNDRFSAERPEGSISTLTIQRTEQRDSAMYRCASSYAPRTGNADTQYFGPGTRLTVL.

This chain joins TRBV7-2 and TRBJ1-1; D remains ambiguous. Germline assignment: CDR1 SGHTA and CDR2 FQGNSA. This CDR3 is built from 13 residues. Trimming removed 3 bases at V and 5 bases at J, with 10 bases between. DNA for the CDR3: TGTGCCAGCAGCTTCTCCCGCGAAACTGAAGCTTTCTTT. It specifies CASSFSRETEAFF.

In its sample, this clonotype was seen a few times. The rearrangement uses TRBV2 and TRBJ2-1, with a possible D match to TRBD1 (5 bases). Per germline, CDR1 SNHLY and CDR2 FYNNEI. V lost 8 bases to trimming and J lost 5 bases, with 19 bases between them. The CDR3 covers 15 residues. The CDR3 loop is CASVRPEIGDNEQFF. The CDR3 coding sequence is TGTGCCAGCGTTAGACCGGAGATAGGGGACAATGAGCAGTTCTTC. Combining the CDR3 with reference TRBV2 and TRBJ2-1 gives the whole variable domain EPEVTQTPSHQVTQMGQEVILRCVPISNHLYFYWYRQILGQKVEFLVSFYNNEISEKSEIFDDQFSVERPDGSNFTLKIRSTKLEDSAMYFCASVRPEIGDNEQFFGPGTRLTVL.

This rearrangement joins TRBV7-6 to TRBJ2-1; D is possibly TRBD2 (7 bases). The CDR3 length is 16 residues. V lost 1 base and J lost 3, with 13 bases in between. Germline CDR1 reads SGHVS; CDR2 reads FNYEAQ. In DNA, the CDR3 is TGTGCCAGCAGCTTAGAGTCGCGGGGGCTCTACAATGAGCAGTTCTTC. It yields the protein CASSLESRGLYNEQFF. The full variable domain, its missing parts supplied by reference TRBV7-6 and TRBJ2-1, is GAGVSQSPRYKVTKRGQDVALRCDPISGHVSLYWYRQALGQGPEFLTYFNYEAQQDKSGLPNDRFSAERPEGSISTLTIQRTEQRDSAMYRCASSLESRGLYNEQFFGPGTRLTVL.

The chain joins TRBV3-1 to TRBJ2-1; D may match TRBD1 or TRBD2 (6 bases each). V dropped 4 bases and J dropped 6 bases, with 13 bases sitting between them. The CDR3 runs to 14 residues. Germline V CDR1 and CDR2: LGHDT, YNNKEL (reference sequence). The CDR3 is CASSRKGGANEQFF. The CDR3 bases are TGTGCCAGCAGCCGCAAGGGGGGCGCCAATGAGCAGTTCTTC.

A few counts support this clonotype. The CDR3 here is CSVGEGPVGARGYTF. The CDR3 bases are TGCAGCGTTGGTGAGGGCCCGGTGGGGGCAAGAGGCTACACCTTC. The V call is TRBV29-1, the J call TRBJ1-2; tentative D call: TRBD1 (6 bases). This CDR3 comprises 15 residues. Germline V lookup: CDR1 SQVTM, CDR2 ANQGSEA. V lost 4 bases and J lost 8, with 23 bases in between.

The chain links TRBV6-2 or TRBV6-3 to TRBJ1-5; D is unclear. There are 13 residues in the CDR3. Trimming took 3 bases from V and 4 from J, leaving 7 bases between them. The germline gives CDR1 MNHEY, CDR2 SVGEGT. CDR3 nucleotide sequence: TGTGCCAGCAGTTATATGCTTAATCAGCCCCAGCATTTT. Translated, it gives CASSYMLNQPQHF.

In this sample, this clonotype turned up once. The chain joins TRBV19 to TRBJ2-5, with 7 positions matching TRBD2. Germline loops: CDR1 LNHDA, CDR2 SQIVND (reference sequence). The ends lost 0 bases at V and 1 base at J; junction bases unmatched: 8. The CDR3 is made up of 17 amino acids. The CDR3 nucleotides are TGTGCCAGTAGTATAGATCTGAGTAGCGGGTTCCAAGAGACCCAGTACTTC. Its protein is CASSIDLSSGFQETQYF.

The gene calls are TRBV4-1 and TRBJ2-3, with a possible D match to TRBD1 (5 bases). The germline gives CDR1 MGHRA, CDR2 YSYEKL. The CDR3 contains 18 residues. Trimming stripped 1 base from V and 0 bases from J, with 17 bases between. This chain's CDR3 is CASSQVVLGVDSTDTQYF. The CDR3 DNA follows: TGCGCCAGCAGCCAAGTCGTGTTAGGGGTGGATAGCACAGATACGCAGTATTTT.

This clonotype appeared a few times. The J gene is TRBJ2-6, the V gene TRBV29-1; tentatively, D is TRBD1 (5 bases). The CDR3 runs to 15 residues. CDR1 and CDR2 (germline): SQVTM, ANQGSEA. Trimming removed 4 bases from V and 1 base from J, with 11 bases in between. The CDR3 DNA sequence: TGCAGCGTTGGAGACAGAGGTTCTGGGGCCAACGTCCTGACTTTC. Amino acids: CSVGDRGSGANVLTF.

This clonotype was picked up a small number of times. This chain uses TRBV20-1 with TRBJ2-5; 10 bases align to TRBD2. Germline V gives CDR1 DFQATT, CDR2 SNEGSKA (reference sequence). V dropped 3 bases and J dropped 5; count of bases not matched to a gene: 0. The CDR3 is 12 amino acids. CDR3 residues: CSARGLAETQYF. CDR3 in DNA: TGCAGTGCTAGGGGACTAGCGGAGACCCAGTACTTC.

The chain couples TRBV2 to TRBJ1-2, with unresolved D. This CDR3 region has 13 residues. Germline lookup yields CDR1 SNHLY and CDR2 FYNNEI. The V end was cut by 5 bases, the J end by 3 bases, with 10 bases between. The CDR3 nucleotides read TGTGCCAGCAGTAGGAGCTTTGACTATGGCTACACCTTC. This codes for CASSRSFDYGYTF. Combining the CDR3 with reference TRBV2 and TRBJ1-2 gives the whole variable domain EPEVTQTPSHQVTQMGQEVILRCVPISNHLYFYWYRQILGQKVEFLVSFYNNEISEKSEIFDDQFSVERPDGSNFTLKIRSTKLEDSAMYFCASSRSFDYGYTFGSGTRLTVV.

This chain uses TRBV20-1 with TRBJ1-2, with D perhaps TRBD1 (6 bases). Trimming took off 0 bases at V and 3 bases at J, with 23 bases between the two ends. CDR3 length: 18 amino acids. Germline CDR1 DFQATT, CDR2 SNEGSKA (reference sequence). CDR3: CSARDLFSAGALHYGYTF. In nucleotides, the CDR3 is TGCAGTGCTAGAGATCTCTTCTCTGCAGGGGCCCTCCACTATGGCTACACCTTC.

The CDR3 region is CASRQGVRQPQHF. In DNA, the CDR3 is TGTGCCAGCAGACAGGGGGTGCGCCAGCCCCAGCATTTT. The chain couples TRBV2 to TRBJ1-5, with TRBD1 matching 8 bases. With 6 bases clipped from V and 7 bases from J, the junction kept 5 bases outside the gene matches. The CDR3 spans 13 residues. Germline V gives CDR1 SNHLY, CDR2 FYNNEI.

This clonotype was seen a handful of times. The CDR3 spells CSAMGFGLAGNTDTQYF. As DNA, the CDR3 is TGCAGTGCTATGGGCTTTGGGCTAGCGGGAAACACAGATACGCAGTATTTT. This rearrangement joins TRBV20-1 to TRBJ2-3; 9 positions agree with TRBD2. Trimming took 4 bases from V and 2 from J; bases not matched to a gene: 13. This CDR3 is built from 17 residues. Germline values: CDR1 DFQATT, CDR2 SNEGSKA (reference sequence).

The CDR3 loop reads CSVAIAGNRETQYF. The CDR3 coding sequence is TGCAGCGTTGCTATAGCGGGAAACAGAGAGACCCAGTACTTC. V and J are TRBV29-1 and TRBJ2-5; TRBD2 matches 8 bases. Germline V gives CDR1 SQVTM, CDR2 ANQGSEA. V shed 4 bases and J 4 bases; nucleotides not matched to a gene: 8. This CDR3 comprises 14 residues. The variable domain in full, completed from reference TRBV29-1 and TRBJ2-5, reads SAVISQKPSRDICQRGTSLTIQCQVDSQVTMMFWYRQQPGQSLTLIATANQGSEATYESGFVIDKFPISRPNLTFSTLTVSNMSPEDSSIYLCSVAIAGNRETQYFGPGTRLLVL.

The CDR3 nucleotides are TGTGCCAGCATGTCGGACCGAGACTACAATGAGCAGTTCTTC. Amino acid sequence: CASMSDRDYNEQFF. The chain joins TRBV6-1 to TRBJ2-1, with no clear D. V was pared by 7 bases and J by 3 bases, with 13 bases between. In germline, CDR1 is MNHNS, CDR2 SASEGT. The CDR3 has 14 amino acids.

The chain links TRBV27 to TRBJ2-3; 10 bases align to TRBD1. The CDR3 has 16 amino acids. Germline V gene data show CDR1 as MNHEY and CDR2 as SMNVEV (reference sequence). After removal of 4 bases from V and 5 bases from J, the junction contained 9 bases not matched to a gene. The CDR3 nucleotides are TGTGCCAGCAGTTCCCGGACAGGGGGGTTTTTAGATACGCAGTATTTT. Its translation is CASSSRTGGFLDTQYF.

V and J are TRBV5-6 and TRBJ1-6; D is unresolved. The CDR3 is made up of 13 amino acids. Germline values: CDR1 SGHDT, CDR2 YYEEEE. V was trimmed by 3 bases and J by 7 bases, leaving 8 bases between them. The DNA of the CDR3 is TGTGCCAGCAGCTCTGGCAGCAATTCACCCCTCCACTTT. Encoded protein: CASSSGSNSPLHF.

Remarks on this clonotype: The junction does not match germline at one end; this may be a read error. The chain has TRBV20-1 and TRBJ2-5; TRBD2 agrees at 13 bases. Germline V gives CDR1 DFQATT, CDR2 SNEGSKA (reference sequence). CDR3 length equals 18 residues. The CDR3 nucleotides are TGCAGCGCTAGAGGATCCACTAGCGGGAGGGAGTTCAGAGAGACCCAGTACTTC. Amino acids: CSARGSTSGREFRETQYF.

The V and J genes are TRBV27 and TRBJ2-5; perhaps TRBD1 as D (6 bases). The end of the DNA is better explained by TRBJ2-7, so the J call may be wrong. Germline assignment: CDR1 MNHEY and CDR2 SMNVEV (reference sequence). The CDR3 length is 14 residues. This CDR3 is CASTGVGAGDEQYF. CDR3 in DNA: TGTGCCAGCACCGGAGTGGGGGCAGGGGACGAGCAGTACTTC.